Included here is one T cell receptor (beta chain) sequence, with context. Its antigen is undetermined. The CDR3 extends over 13 amino acids. V lost 4 bases to trimming and J lost 7 bases, with 8 bases between them. Germline assignment: CDR1 SNHLY and CDR2 FYNNEI. This record belongs to a study of siplizumab effects on memory and regulatory T cells. Regarding the study as a whole: Of the proliferating CD4+ or CD8+ clones, roughly 75-96% lacked a naive or memory phenotype that could be assigned. Naive T cells appeared more varied than memory cells and looked like key alloresponse contributors. For siplizumab cultures, the suppressive function of their proliferating Tregs was not confirmed.

About 9.8 x 10^4 TCR templates per sample were sequenced. The method was immunoSEQ multiplex PCR; TCRdb's version includes in-frame clones alone and lacks a portion of them. Found here are around 100,000 clones, around 93% of them singletons; the top ten hold 1% to 1.5%. The chain links TRBV2 to TRBJ1-6, with D hard to call. This clonotype originated in a human donor in good health. What was sequenced was non-Treg CD4+ T cells sorted from blood. The CDR3 DNA follows: TGTGCCAGCAGTGGAGAACCCAATTCACCCCTCCACTTT. It encodes CASSGEPNSPLHF.